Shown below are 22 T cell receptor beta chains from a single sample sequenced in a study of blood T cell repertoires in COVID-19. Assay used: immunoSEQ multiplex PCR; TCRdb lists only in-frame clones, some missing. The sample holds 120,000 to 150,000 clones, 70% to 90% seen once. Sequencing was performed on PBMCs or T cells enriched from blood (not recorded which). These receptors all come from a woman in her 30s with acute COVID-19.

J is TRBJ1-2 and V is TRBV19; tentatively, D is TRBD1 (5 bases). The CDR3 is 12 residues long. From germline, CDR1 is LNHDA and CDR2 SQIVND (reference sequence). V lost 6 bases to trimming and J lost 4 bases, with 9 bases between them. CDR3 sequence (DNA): TGTGCCAGTAGCGGGGGATTCTATGGCTACACCTTC. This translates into CASSGGFYGYTF.

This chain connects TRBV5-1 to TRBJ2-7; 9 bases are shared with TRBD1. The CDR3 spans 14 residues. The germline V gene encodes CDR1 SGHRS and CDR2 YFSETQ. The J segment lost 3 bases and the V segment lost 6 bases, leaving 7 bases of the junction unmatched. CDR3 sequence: CASTSAGQGYEQYF. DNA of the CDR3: TGCGCCAGCACCTCTGCGGGACAGGGCTACGAGCAGTACTTC.

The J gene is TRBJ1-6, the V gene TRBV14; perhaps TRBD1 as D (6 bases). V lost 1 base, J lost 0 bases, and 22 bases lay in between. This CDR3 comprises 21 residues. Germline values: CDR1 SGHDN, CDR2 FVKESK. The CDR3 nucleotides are TGTGCCAGCAGCCAAGTTGGGGGCAGGGTAATAACCTACTCCTATAATTCACCCCTCCACTTT. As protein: CASSQVGGRVITYSYNSPLHF.

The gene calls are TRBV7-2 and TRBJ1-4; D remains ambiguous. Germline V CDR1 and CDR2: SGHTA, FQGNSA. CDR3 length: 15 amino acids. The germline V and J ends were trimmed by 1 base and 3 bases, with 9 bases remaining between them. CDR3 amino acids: CASSLERRANEKLFF. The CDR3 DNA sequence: TGTGCCAGCAGCTTAGAGAGACGGGCTAATGAAAAACTGTTTTTT.

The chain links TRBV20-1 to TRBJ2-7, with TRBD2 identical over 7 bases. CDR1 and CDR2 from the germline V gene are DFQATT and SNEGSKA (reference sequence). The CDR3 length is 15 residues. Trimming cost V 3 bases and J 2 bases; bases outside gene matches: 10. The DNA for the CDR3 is TGCAGTGCTAGTGAGGTGGGGGGGTTCACCTACGAGCAGTACTTC. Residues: CSASEVGGFTYEQYF.

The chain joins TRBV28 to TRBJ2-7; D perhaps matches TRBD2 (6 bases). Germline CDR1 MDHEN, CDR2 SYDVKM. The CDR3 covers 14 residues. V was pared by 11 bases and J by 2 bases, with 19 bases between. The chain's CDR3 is CASAGGTATYEQYF. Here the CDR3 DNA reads TGTGCCTCCGCTGGCGGGACGGCTACCTACGAGCAGTACTTC.

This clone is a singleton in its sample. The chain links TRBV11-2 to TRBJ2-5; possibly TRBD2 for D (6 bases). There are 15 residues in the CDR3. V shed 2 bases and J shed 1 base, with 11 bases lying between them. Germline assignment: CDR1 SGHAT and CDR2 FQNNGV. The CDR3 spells CASSLRHGSQETQYF. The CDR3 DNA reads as TGTGCCAGCAGCTTAAGGCACGGGAGCCAAGAGACCCAGTACTTC. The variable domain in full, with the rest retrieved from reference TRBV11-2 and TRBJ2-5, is EAGVAQSPRYKIIEKRQSVAFWCNPISGHATLYWYQQILGQGPKLLIQFQNNGVVDDSQLPKDRFSAERLKGVDSTLKIQPAKLEDSAVYLCASSLRHGSQETQYFGPGTRLLVL.

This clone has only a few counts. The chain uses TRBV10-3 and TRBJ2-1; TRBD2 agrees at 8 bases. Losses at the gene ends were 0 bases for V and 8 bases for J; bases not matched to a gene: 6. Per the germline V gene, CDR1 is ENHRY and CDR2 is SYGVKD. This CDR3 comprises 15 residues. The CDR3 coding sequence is TGTGCCATCAGTGAGTCGGGAGCGGGAGTCTATGAGCAGTTCTTC. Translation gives CAISESGAGVYEQFF.

This chain's CDR3 is CASSLRGVADTQYF. CDR3 DNA: TGTGCCAGCAGCTTGCGGGGGGTGGCAGATACGCAGTATTTT. The V call is TRBV7-6, the J call TRBJ2-3; 8 nucleotides match TRBD2. Looked up from germline, CDR1 is SGHVS and CDR2 is FNYEAQ. The CDR3 loop spans 14 amino acids. With V trimmed by 3 bases and J by 4 bases, 3 bases remained unmatched.

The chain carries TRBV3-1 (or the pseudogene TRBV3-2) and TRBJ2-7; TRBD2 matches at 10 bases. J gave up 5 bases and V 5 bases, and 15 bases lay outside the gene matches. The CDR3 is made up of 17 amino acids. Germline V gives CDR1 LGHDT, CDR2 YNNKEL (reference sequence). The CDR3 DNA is TGTGCCAGCAGCAGGACCGGGACTAGCGCCTCGGTGGACGAGCAGTACTTC. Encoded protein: CASSRTGTSASVDEQYF.

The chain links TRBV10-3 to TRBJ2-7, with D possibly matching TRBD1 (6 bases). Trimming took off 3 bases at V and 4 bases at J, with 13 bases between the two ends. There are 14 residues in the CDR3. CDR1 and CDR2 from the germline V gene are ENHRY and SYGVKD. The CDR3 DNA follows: TGTGCCATCAGTGAAAGGACAGCCCGTTACGAGCAGTACTTC. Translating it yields CAISERTARYEQYF.

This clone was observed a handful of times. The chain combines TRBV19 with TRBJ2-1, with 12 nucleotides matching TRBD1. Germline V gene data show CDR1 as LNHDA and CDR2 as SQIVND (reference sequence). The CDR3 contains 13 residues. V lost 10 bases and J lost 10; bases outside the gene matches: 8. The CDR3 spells CAIRDRGLGEQFF. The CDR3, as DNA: TGTGCCATCCGGGACAGGGGGCTAGGCGAGCAGTTCTTC.

CDR3 DNA sequence: TGTGCCAGCAGTCCAACAGGGTCCGGCACTGAAGCTTTCTTT. Residues: CASSPTGSGTEAFF. The chain employs TRBV7-2 and TRBJ1-1; tentative D call: TRBD1 (6 bases). The germline V and J ends were trimmed by 6 bases and 4 bases, with 15 bases remaining between them. CDR1 is SGHTA, CDR2 FQGNSA, per germline. This CDR3 contains 14 residues.

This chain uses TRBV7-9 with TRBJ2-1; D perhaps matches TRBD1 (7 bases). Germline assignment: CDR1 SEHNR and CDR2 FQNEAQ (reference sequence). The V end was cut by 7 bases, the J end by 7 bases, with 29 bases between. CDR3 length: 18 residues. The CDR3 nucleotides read TGTGCCAGCACCGATCGGTATCCTAGCGTCGAGGGACAGAATGAGCAGTTCTTC. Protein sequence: CASTDRYPSVEGQNEQFF.

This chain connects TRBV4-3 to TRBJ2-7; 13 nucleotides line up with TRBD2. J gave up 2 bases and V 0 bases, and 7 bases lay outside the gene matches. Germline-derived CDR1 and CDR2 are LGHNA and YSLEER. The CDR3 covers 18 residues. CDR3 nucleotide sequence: TGCGCCAGCAGCCAAGATCCTGGACTAGCGGGAGCAACCTACGAGCAGTACTTC. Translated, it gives CASSQDPGLAGATYEQYF.

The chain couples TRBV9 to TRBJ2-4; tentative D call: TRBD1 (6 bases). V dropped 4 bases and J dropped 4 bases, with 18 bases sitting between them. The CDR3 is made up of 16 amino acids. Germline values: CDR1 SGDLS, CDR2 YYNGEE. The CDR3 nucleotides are TGTGCCAGCAGCTCCGACGGGGAGAGGGGGAAAAACATTCAGTACTTC. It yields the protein CASSSDGERGKNIQYF.

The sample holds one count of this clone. CDR3: CASSQEGRSGNTIYF. The CDR3 bases are TGCGCCAGCAGCCAAGAGGGCCGCTCTGGAAACACCATATATTTT. The V and J genes are TRBV4-1 and TRBJ1-3, with D unresolved. CDR1 is MGHRA, CDR2 YSYEKL, per germline. The CDR3 spans 15 residues. V was cut by 0 bases and J by 0 bases, with 6 bases left in between.

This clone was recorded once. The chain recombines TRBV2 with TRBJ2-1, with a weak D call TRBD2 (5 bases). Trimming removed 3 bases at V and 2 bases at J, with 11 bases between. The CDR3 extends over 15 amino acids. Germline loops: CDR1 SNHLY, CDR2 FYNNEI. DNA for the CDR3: TGTGCCAGCAGTGATGTGGGGAGCCCCTACAATGAGCAGTTCTTC. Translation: CASSDVGSPYNEQFF.

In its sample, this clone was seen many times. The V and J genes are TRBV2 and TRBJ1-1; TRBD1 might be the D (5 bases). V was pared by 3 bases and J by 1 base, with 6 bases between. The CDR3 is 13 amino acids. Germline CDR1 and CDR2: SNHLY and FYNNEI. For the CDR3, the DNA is TGTGCCAGCAGTGAGGACACGAACACTGAAGCTTTCTTT. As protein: CASSEDTNTEAFF.

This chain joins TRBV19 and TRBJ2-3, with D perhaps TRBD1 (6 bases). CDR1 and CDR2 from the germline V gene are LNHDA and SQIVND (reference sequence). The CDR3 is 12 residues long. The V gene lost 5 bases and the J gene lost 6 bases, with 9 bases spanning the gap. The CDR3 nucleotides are TGTGCCAGTAGTGGGGGCATGGATACGCAGTATTTT. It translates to CASSGGMDTQYF.

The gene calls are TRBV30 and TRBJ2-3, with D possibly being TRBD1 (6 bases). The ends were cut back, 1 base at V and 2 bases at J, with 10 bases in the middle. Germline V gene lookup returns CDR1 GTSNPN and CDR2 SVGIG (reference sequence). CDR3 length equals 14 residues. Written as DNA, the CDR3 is TGTGCCTGGAGTGGTGGACAGTCCACAGATACGCAGTATTTT. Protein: CAWSGGQSTDTQYF.

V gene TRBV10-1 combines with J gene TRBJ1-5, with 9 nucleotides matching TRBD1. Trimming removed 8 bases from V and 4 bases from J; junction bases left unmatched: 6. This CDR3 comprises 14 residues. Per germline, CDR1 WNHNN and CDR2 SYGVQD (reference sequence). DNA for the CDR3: TGCGCCAGCTTGGGACAGGGCACTAATCAGCCCCAGCATTTT. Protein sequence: CASLGQGTNQPQHF.